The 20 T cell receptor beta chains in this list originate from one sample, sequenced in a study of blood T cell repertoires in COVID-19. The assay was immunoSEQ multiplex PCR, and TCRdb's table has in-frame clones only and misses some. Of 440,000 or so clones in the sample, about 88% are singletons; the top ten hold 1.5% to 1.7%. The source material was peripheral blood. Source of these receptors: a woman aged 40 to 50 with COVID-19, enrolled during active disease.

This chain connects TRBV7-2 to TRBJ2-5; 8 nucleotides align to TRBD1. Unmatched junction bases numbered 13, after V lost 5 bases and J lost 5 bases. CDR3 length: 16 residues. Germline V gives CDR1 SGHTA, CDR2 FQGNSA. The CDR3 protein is CASSQGLGQGGETQYF. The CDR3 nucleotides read TGTGCCAGCAGCCAGGGGCTAGGACAGGGTGGGGAGACCCAGTACTTC.

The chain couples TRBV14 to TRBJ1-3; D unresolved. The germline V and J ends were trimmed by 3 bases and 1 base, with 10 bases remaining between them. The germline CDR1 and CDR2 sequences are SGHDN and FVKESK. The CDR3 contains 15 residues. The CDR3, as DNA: TGTGCCAGCAGCCATCCATGGGCTTCTGGAAACACCATATATTTT. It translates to CASSHPWASGNTIYF.

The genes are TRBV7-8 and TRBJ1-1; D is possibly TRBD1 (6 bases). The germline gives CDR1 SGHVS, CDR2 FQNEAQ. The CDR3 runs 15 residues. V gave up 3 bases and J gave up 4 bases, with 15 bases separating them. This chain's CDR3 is CASSFSTGSGTEAFF. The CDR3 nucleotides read TGTGCCAGCAGCTTCAGTACAGGGTCGGGCACTGAAGCTTTCTTT.

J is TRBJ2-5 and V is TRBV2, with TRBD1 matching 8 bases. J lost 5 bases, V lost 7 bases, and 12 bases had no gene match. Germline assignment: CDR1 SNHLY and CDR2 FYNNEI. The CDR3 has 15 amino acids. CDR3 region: CASTPPGGRPETQYF. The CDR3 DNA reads TGTGCCAGCACTCCACCAGGGGGCAGGCCGGAGACCCAGTACTTC.

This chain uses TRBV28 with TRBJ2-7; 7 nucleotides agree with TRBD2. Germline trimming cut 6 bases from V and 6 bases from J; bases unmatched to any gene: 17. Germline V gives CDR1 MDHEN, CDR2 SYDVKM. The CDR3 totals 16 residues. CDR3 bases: TGTGCCAGCAGCTTCGCCGGCGGGAGCCTTTTAGGCGAGCAGTACTTC. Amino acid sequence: CASSFAGGSLLGEQYF. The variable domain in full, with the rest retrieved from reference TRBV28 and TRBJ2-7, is DVKVTQSSRYLVKRTGEKVFLECVQDMDHENMFWYRQDPGLGLRLIYFSYDVKMKEKGDIPEGYSVSREKKERFSLILESASTNQTSMYLCASSFAGGSLLGEQYFGPGTRLTVT.

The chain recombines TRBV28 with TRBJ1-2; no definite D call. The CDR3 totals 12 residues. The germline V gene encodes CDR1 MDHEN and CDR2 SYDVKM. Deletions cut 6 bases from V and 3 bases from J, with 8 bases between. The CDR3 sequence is CASSLSHYGYTF. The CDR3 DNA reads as TGTGCCAGCAGCCTAAGTCACTATGGCTACACCTTC.

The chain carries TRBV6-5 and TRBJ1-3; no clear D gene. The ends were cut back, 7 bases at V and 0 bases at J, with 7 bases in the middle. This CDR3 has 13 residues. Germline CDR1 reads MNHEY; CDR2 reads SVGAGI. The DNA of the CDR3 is TGTGCCAGCATCCAAGCCTCTGGAAACACCATATATTTT. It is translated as CASIQASGNTIYF.

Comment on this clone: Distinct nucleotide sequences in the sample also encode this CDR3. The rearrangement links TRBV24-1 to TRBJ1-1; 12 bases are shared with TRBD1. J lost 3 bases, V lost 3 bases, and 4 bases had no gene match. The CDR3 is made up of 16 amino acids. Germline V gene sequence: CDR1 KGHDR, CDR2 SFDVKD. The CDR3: CATSDGTGGAYTEAFF. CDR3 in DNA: TGTGCCACCAGTGATGGGACAGGGGGCGCGTACACTGAAGCTTTCTTT.

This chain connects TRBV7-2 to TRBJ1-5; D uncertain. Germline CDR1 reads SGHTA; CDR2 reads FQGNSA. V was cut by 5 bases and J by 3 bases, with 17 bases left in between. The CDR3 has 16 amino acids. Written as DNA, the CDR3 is TGTGCCAGCAGCCCAAACCGGGAGACCACCAATCAGCCCCAGCATTTT. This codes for CASSPNRETTNQPQHF.

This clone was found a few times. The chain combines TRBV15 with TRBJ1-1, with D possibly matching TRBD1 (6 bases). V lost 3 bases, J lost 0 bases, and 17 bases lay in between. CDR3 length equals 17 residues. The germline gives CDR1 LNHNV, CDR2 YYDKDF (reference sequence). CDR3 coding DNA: TGTGCCACCAGCAGCATCGGGACATGGACCATGAACACTGAAGCTTTCTTT. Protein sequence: CATSSIGTWTMNTEAFF.

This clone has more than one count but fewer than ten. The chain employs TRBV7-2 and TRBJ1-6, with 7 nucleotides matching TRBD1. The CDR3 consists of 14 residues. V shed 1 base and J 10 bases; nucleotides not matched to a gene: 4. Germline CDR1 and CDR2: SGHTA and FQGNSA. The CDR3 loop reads CASSLEGGESPLHF. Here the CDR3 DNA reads TGTGCCAGCAGCTTAGAAGGGGGCGAGTCACCCCTCCACTTT.

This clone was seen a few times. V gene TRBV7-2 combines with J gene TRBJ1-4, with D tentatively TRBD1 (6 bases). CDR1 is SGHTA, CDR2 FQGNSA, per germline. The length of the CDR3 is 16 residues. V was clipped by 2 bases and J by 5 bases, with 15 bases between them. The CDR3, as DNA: TGTGCCAGCAGCTTAAAAACAGGGAGTGTGAATGAAAAACTGTTTTTT. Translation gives CASSLKTGSVNEKLFF.

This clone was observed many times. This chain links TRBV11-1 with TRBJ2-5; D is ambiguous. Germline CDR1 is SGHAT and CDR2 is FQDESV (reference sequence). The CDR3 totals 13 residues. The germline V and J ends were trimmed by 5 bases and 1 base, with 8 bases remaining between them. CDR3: CASSLGSQETQYF. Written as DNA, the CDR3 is TGTGCCAGCAGCCTGGGCAGCCAAGAGACCCAGTACTTC.

CDR3 nucleotide sequence: TGTGCCAGCAGTTTATATCCGAACGAGGGTGGGTCAGGAGGCTCCTACGAGCAGTACTTC. Translation gives CASSLYPNEGGSGGSYEQYF. V gene TRBV27 combines with J gene TRBJ2-7, with a weak D call TRBD2 (5 bases). The CDR3 consists of 20 residues. Looked up from germline, CDR1 is MNHEY and CDR2 is SMNVEV (reference sequence). The V end lost 1 base, the J end lost 0 bases, and 25 bases lay between the germline ends.

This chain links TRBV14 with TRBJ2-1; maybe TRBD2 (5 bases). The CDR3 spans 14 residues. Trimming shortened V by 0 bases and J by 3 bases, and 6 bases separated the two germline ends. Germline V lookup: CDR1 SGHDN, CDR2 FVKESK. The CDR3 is CASSQDGSYNEQFF. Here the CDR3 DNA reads TGTGCCAGCAGCCAAGATGGGAGCTACAATGAGCAGTTCTTC.

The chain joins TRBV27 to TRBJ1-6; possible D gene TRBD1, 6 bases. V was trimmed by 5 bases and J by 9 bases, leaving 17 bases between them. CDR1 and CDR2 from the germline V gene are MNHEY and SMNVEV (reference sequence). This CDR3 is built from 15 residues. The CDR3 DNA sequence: TGTGCCAGCAGTGCCCCGGGACAAGGGCGTTCACCCCTCCACTTT. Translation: CASSAPGQGRSPLHF.

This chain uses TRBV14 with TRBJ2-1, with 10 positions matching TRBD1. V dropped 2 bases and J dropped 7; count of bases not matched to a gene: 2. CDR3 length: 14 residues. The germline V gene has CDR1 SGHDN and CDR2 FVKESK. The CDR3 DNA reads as TGTGCCAGCAGCCAAAGACAGGGGGCGAATGAGCAGTTCTTC. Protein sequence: CASSQRQGANEQFF.

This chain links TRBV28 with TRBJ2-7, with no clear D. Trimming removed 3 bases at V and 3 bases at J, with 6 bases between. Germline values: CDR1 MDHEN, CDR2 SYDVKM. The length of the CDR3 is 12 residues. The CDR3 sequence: CASSFYGYEQYF. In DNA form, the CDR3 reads TGTGCCAGCAGTTTTTACGGCTACGAGCAGTACTTC.

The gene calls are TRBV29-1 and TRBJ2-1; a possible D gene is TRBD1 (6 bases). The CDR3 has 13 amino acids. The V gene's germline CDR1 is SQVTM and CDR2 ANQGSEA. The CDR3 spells CRAGTLAHNEQFF. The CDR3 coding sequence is TGCAGGGCCGGGACACTTGCTCACAATGAGCAGTTCTTC.

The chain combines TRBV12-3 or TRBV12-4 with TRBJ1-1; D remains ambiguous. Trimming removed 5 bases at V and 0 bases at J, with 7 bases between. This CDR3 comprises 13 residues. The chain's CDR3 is CASSVRVNTEAFF. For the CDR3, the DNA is TGTGCCAGCAGTGTGAGGGTGAACACTGAAGCTTTCTTT.